These 3 T cell receptor beta chains were sequenced from one sample in a study of T cell changes during pregnancy in multiple sclerosis (dated by TCRdb to between 2018 and 2020). The library was produced with the immunoSEQ multiplex PCR assay. TCRdb took this table from immuneACCESS and kept in-frame rearrangements with V and J called. Such tables lack part of the clones; where checked against another copy, unresolved V genes explain under half of the gap, and the rest is unexplained. Counted in this sample were about 83,000 clones; about 95% of them appeared once. The top ten clonotypes cover 0.85% to 1.3% of the sample. This specimen consisted of peripheral blood, obtained in the second trimester of pregnancy. All receptors derive from a female donor with multiple sclerosis, enrolled in a pregnancy study.

This clone has just one count. The rearrangement uses TRBV5-4 and TRBJ2-7; TRBD1 matches 11 bases. V dropped 4 bases and J dropped 3; count of bases not matched to a gene: 3. Germline V gene data show CDR1 as SGHNT and CDR2 as YYREEE (reference sequence). This CDR3 has 14 residues. DNA of the CDR3: TGTGCCAGCAGCACCGGGACAGGGGGCTACGAGCAGTACTTC. As protein: CASSTGTGGYEQYF. The entire variable domain, with the rest obtained from reference TRBV5-4 and TRBJ2-7, is as follows: ETGVTQSPTHLIKTRGQQVTLRCSSQSGHNTVSWYQQALGQGPQFIFQYYREEENGRGNFPPRFSGLQFPNYSSELNVNALELDDSALYLCASSTGTGGYEQYFGPGTRLTVT.

V is TRBV10-3 and J is TRBJ2-4; 7 bases map to TRBD1. Looked up from germline, CDR1 is ENHRY and CDR2 is SYGVKD. V lost 8 bases and J lost 1; bases outside the gene matches: 8. The CDR3 is 15 amino acids. CDR3 sequence reads: CAIGNSQGAKNIQYF. The CDR3 DNA is TGTGCCATCGGAAACTCACAGGGGGCCAAAAACATTCAGTACTTC.

The chain has TRBV28 and TRBJ2-1, with 9 nucleotides matching TRBD1. The CDR3 totals 15 residues. V gave up 4 bases and J gave up 4 bases; unmatched junction bases: 5. In germline, CDR1 is MDHEN, CDR2 SYDVKM. This CDR3 reads CASSSGTGNYNEQFF. The DNA of the CDR3 is TGTGCCAGCAGTTCCGGGACAGGGAATTACAATGAGCAGTTCTTC.